Shown below are 14 T cell receptor beta chains from a single sample sequenced in a study of T cell changes during pregnancy in multiple sclerosis. The data were produced by immunoSEQ multiplex PCR, yet TCRdb's version contains in-frame clones alone and is incomplete. The data show about 62,000 clones, roughly 87% seen once. The material was peripheral blood, obtained in the first trimester of pregnancy. These TCRs come from a female donor with multiple sclerosis, enrolled in a pregnancy study.

This sequence joins TRBV7-3 and TRBJ2-1, with TRBD1 matching 9 bases. CDR3 length: 18 amino acids. Trimming took 1 base from V and 4 from J; bases not matched to a gene: 11. Germline V gene lookup returns CDR1 SGHTA and CDR2 FQGTGA. CDR3 sequence reads: CASSLMSIGTGLYNEQFF. The CDR3 DNA reads TGTGCCAGCAGCTTAATGTCTATCGGGACAGGGTTATACAATGAGCAGTTCTTC.

The rearrangement links TRBV10-3 to TRBJ1-1; TRBD1 might be the D (5 bases). CDR3 size: 14 residues. The V gene's germline CDR1 is ENHRY and CDR2 SYGVKD. V lost 1 base and J lost 6, with 12 bases in between. CDR3 residues: CAISEFRDESEAFF. The CDR3, as DNA: TGTGCCATCAGTGAGTTCAGGGATGAGTCTGAAGCTTTCTTT.

CDR3 protein: CASSLRGLGQTGELFF. The CDR3 nucleotides are TGCGCCAGCAGCTTGCGCGGACTAGGACAGACCGGGGAGCTGTTTTTT. This sequence joins TRBV5-1 and TRBJ2-2, with D possibly matching TRBD2 (7 bases). This CDR3 contains 16 residues. Trimming took 1 base from V and 5 from J, leaving 15 bases between them. Per the germline V gene, CDR1 is SGHRS and CDR2 is YFSETQ.

The chain employs TRBV27 and TRBJ2-7; D call uncertain. The V gene lost 4 bases and the J gene lost 5 bases, with 6 bases spanning the gap. Germline V CDR1 and CDR2: MNHEY, SMNVEV (reference sequence). The CDR3 extends over 11 amino acids. The CDR3 protein is CASSSYNEQYF. The CDR3 DNA sequence: TGTGCCAGCAGTTCTTATAACGAGCAGTACTTC.

This chain links TRBV6-5 with TRBJ2-7; 9 nucleotides agree with TRBD1. V lost 5 bases to trimming and J lost 0 bases; unmatched junction nucleotides: 5. CDR1 is MNHEY, CDR2 SVGAGI, per germline. This CDR3 comprises 15 residues. In DNA, the CDR3 is TGTGCCAGCAGTGTGGGACAGGGCAGCTCCTACGAGCAGTACTTC. It codes for CASSVGQGSSYEQYF.

CDR3 bases: TGTGCCAGTAGTATGCCGGGACAGGGGGCGTTTGGCTACACCTTC. Its protein product is CASSMPGQGAFGYTF. The V gene is TRBV19, the J gene TRBJ1-2; 12 positions match TRBD1. The CDR3 runs to 15 residues. Germline CDR1 is LNHDA and CDR2 is SQIVND (reference sequence). Germline trimming cut 3 bases from V and 7 bases from J; bases unmatched to any gene: 6.

V and J are TRBV7-9 and TRBJ2-7; possibly TRBD2 for D (5 bases). This CDR3 contains 14 residues. V dropped 5 bases and J dropped 4 bases, with 15 bases sitting between them. Germline V gives CDR1 SEHNR, CDR2 FQNEAQ (reference sequence). CDR3 in amino acids: CASSTQEGGYEQYF. Here the CDR3 DNA reads TGTGCCAGCAGCACCCAAGAGGGCGGGTACGAGCAGTACTTC.

The rearrangement uses TRBV9 and TRBJ1-3, with 7 bases aligning to TRBD1. Germline assignment: CDR1 SGDLS and CDR2 YYNGEE. J gave up 0 bases and V 4 bases, and 7 bases lay outside the gene matches. The CDR3 consists of 16 residues. The DNA for the CDR3 is TGTGCCAGCAGCTTCTTAGGACAGGCCTCTGGAAACACCATATATTTT. Amino acids: CASSFLGQASGNTIYF. Complete variable domain (other parts from reference TRBV9 and TRBJ1-3): DSGVTQTPKHLITATGQRVTLRCSPRSGDLSVYWYQQSLDQGLQFLIQYYNGEERAKGNILERFSAQQFPDLHSELNLSSLELGDSALYFCASSFLGQASGNTIYFGEGSWLTVV.

This clone was observed once. The chain recombines TRBV5-1 with TRBJ1-2; the D gene is possibly TRBD1 (6 bases). Germline lookup yields CDR1 SGHRS and CDR2 YFSETQ. This CDR3 has 14 residues. V was shortened by 0 bases and J by 4 bases, with 10 bases between the two germline ends. In DNA, the CDR3 is TGCGCCAGCAGCTTGGCCGTACAGGGCTATGGCTACACCTTC. It encodes CASSLAVQGYGYTF. The full variable domain, with the rest looked up from reference TRBV5-1 and TRBJ1-2, is KAGVTQTPRYLIKTRGQQVTLSCSPISGHRSVSWYQQTPGQGLQFLFEYFSETQRNKGNFPGRFSGRQFSNSRSEMNVSTLELGDSALYLCASSLAVQGYGYTFGSGTRLTVV.

The chain joins TRBV6-1 to TRBJ1-1; D not resolved. CDR1 and CDR2 from the germline V gene are MNHNS and SASEGT. Trimming removed 1 base from V and 8 bases from J, with 8 bases in between. The CDR3 is 12 amino acids. Here the CDR3 reads CASSEGAVEAFF. The CDR3 DNA reads as TGTGCCAGCAGTGAAGGTGCGGTCGAAGCTTTCTTT.

The chain has TRBV5-1 and TRBJ2-7; D might be TRBD2 (5 bases). CDR3 size: 15 residues. Between the trimmed V and J ends, which lost 0 bases and 1 base, there was a span of 11 bases. Per germline, CDR1 SGHRS and CDR2 YFSETQ. The DNA for the CDR3 is TGCGCCAGCAGCTTGGTAGCGCTTGGGTCCTACGAGCAGTACTTC. Encoded protein: CASSLVALGSYEQYF.

V and J are TRBV6-6 and TRBJ1-2; 9 nucleotides line up with TRBD1. This CDR3 spans 15 amino acids. V dropped 4 bases and J dropped 4; count of bases not matched to a gene: 7. From germline, CDR1 is MNHNY and CDR2 SVGAGI (reference sequence). CDR3 amino acids: CASSWGGQGAYGYTF. CDR3 DNA sequence: TGTGCCAGCAGTTGGGGGGGACAGGGTGCCTATGGCTACACCTTC.

J is TRBJ1-6 and V is TRBV7-2; no firm D call. Trimming shortened V by 5 bases and J by 7 bases, and 9 bases separated the two germline ends. CDR3 length equals 13 residues. Germline CDR1 SGHTA, CDR2 FQGNSA. CDR3 protein: CASSPDRNSPLHF. The CDR3, as DNA: TGTGCCAGCAGCCCTGATCGGAATTCACCCCTCCACTTT.

V gene TRBV27 combines with J gene TRBJ2-5; D may be TRBD2 (6 bases). Germline V gives CDR1 MNHEY, CDR2 SMNVEV (reference sequence). V was pared by 2 bases and J by 5 bases, with 21 bases between. The CDR3 runs 17 residues. The CDR3 DNA is TGTGCCAGCAGTTTAAGGCCGGGGCAGGGAGGATGGGAGACCCAGTACTTC. As protein: CASSLRPGQGGWETQYF.